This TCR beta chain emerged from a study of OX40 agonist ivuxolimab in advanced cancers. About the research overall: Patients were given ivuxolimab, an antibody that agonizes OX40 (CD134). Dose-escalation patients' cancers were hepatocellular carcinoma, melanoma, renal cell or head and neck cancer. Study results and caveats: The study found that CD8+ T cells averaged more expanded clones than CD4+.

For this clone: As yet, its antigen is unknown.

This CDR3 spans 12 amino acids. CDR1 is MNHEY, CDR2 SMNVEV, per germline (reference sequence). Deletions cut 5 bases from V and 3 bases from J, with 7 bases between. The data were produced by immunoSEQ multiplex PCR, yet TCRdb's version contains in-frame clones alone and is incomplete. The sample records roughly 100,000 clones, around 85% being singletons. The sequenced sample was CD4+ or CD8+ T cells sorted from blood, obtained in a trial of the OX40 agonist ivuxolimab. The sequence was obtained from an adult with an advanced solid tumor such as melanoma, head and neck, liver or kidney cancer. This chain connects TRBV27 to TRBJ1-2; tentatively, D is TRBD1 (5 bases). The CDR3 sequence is CASSDRDYGYTF. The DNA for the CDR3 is TGTGCCAGCAGTGACAGAGACTATGGCTACACCTTC.